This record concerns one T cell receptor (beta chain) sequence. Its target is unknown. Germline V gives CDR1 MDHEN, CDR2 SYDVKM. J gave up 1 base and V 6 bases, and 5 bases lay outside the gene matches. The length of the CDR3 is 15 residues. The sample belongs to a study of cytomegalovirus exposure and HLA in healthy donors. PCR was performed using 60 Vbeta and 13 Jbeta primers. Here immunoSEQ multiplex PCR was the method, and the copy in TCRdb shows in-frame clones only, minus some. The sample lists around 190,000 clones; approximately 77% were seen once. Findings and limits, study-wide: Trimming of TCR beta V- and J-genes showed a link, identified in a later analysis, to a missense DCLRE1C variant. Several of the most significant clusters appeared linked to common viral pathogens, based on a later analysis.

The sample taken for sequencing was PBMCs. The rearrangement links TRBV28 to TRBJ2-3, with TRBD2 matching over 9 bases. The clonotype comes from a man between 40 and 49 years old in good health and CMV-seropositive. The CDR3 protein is CASSLQREGTDTQYF. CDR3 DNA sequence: TGTGCCAGCAGCCTTCAGCGGGAGGGCACAGATACGCAGTATTTT.